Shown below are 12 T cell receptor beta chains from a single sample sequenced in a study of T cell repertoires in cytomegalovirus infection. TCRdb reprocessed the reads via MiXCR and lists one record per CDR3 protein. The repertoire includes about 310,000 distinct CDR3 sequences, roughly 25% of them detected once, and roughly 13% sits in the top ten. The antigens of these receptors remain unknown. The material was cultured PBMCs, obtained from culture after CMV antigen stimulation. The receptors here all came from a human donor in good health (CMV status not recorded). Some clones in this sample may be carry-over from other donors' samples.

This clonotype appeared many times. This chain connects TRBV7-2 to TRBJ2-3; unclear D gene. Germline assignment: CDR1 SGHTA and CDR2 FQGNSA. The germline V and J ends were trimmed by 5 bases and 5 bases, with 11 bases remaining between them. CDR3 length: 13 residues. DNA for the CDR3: TGTGCCAGCAGCCGCATAGCACGAGATACGCAGTATTTT. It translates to CASSRIARDTQYF. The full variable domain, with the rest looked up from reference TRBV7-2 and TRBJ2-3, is GAGVSQSPSNKVTEKGKDVELRCDPISGHTALYWYRQSLGQGLEFLIYFQGNSAPDKSGLPSDRFSAERTGGSVSTLTIQRTQQEDSAVYLCASSRIARDTQYFGPGTRLTVL.

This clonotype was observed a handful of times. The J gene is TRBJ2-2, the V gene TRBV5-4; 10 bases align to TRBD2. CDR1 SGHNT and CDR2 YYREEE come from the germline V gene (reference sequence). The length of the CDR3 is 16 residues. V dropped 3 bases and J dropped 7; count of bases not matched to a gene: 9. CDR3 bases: TGTGCCAGCAGCTGGGACCTAGCGGGAGCGAACGGGGAGCTGTTTTTT. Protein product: CASSWDLAGANGELFF.

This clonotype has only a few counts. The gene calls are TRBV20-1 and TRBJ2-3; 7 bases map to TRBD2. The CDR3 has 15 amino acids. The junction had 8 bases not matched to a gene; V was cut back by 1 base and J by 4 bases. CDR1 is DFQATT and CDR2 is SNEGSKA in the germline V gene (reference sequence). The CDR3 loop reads CSARGEASGPDTQYF. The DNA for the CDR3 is TGCAGTGCTAGAGGGGAGGCTAGCGGCCCAGATACGCAGTATTTT.

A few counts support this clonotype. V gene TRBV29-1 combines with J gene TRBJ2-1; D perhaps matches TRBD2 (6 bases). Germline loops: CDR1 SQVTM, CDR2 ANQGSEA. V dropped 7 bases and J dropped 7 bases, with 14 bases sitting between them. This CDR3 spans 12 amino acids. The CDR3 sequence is CSARSGSNEQFF. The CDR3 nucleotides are TGCAGCGCGAGGTCCGGGAGTAATGAGCAGTTCTTC.

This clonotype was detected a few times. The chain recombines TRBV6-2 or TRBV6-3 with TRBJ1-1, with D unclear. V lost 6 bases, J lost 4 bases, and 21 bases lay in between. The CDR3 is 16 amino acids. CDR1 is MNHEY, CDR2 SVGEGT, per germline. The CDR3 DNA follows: TGTGCCAGCAGCAACTCTCGGACGCACCTTGGCACTGAAGCTTTCTTT. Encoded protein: CASSNSRTHLGTEAFF.

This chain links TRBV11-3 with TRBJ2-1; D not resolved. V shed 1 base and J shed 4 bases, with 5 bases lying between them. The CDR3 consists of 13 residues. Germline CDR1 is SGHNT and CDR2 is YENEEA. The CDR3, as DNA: TGTGCCAGCAGCTTAGCCTTTTACAATGAGCAGTTCTTC. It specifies CASSLAFYNEQFF.

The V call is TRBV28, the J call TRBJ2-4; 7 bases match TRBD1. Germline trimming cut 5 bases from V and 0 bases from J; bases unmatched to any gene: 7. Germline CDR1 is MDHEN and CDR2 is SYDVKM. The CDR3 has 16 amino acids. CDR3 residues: CASSLGGQLAKNIQYF. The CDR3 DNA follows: TGTGCCAGCAGTCTAGGGGGACAGTTAGCCAAAAACATTCAGTACTTC.

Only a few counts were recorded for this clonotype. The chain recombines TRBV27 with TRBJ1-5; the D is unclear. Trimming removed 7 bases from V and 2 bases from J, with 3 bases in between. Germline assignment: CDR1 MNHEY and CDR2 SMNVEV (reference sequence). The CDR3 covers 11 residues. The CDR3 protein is CASNGNQPQHF. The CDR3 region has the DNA TGTGCCAGCAATGGCAATCAGCCCCAGCATTTT.

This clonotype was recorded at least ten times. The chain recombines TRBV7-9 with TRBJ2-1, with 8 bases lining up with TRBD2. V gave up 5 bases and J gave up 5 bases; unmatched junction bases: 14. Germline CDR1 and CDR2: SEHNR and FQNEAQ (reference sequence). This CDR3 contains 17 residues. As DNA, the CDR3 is TGTGCCAGCAGCCCAGACCGGGAGGGCCCTCCCCACAATGAGCAGTTCTTC. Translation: CASSPDREGPPHNEQFF.

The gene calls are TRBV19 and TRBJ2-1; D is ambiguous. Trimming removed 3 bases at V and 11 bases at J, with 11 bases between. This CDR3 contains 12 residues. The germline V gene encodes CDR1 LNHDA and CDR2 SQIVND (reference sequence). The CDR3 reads CASSMDMRKQFF. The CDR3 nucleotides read TGTGCCAGTAGTATGGATATGAGGAAGCAGTTCTTC.

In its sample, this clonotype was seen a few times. The CDR3 DNA reads as TGTGCCAGCATAGGGACAGGCGTTTACCAAGAGACCCAGTACTTC. This encodes CASIGTGVYQETQYF. The rearrangement uses TRBV6-1 and TRBJ2-5; 8 bases are a match to TRBD1. Unmatched junction bases numbered 7, after V lost 7 bases and J lost 0 bases. The germline gives CDR1 MNHNS, CDR2 SASEGT. CDR3 length: 15 residues.

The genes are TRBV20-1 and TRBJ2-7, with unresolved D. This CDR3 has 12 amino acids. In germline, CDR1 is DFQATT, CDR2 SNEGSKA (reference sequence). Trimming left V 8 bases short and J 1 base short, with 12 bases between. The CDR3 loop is CSPRPSSYEQYF. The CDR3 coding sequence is TGCAGTCCACGGCCCAGTTCCTACGAGCAGTACTTC.